The 3 T cell receptor beta chains listed next were all sequenced from one sample in a study of cytomegalovirus exposure and HLA in healthy donors. The PCR had 60 Vbeta and 13 Jbeta primers. Sequencing was performed with immunoSEQ multiplex PCR; in TCRdb, only in-frame clones are kept and a portion is missing. The table lists tens of thousands of clones, roughly 63% of them singletons, with roughly 6.3% in the top ten. The sequencing sample was made of PBMCs. All receptors come from a woman in her thirties in good health and CMV-seronegative.

The chain combines TRBV7-8 with TRBJ2-6; 8 bases align to TRBD1. CDR1 is SGHVS and CDR2 is FQNEAQ in the germline V gene. The J segment lost 2 bases and the V segment lost 6 bases, leaving 3 bases of the junction unmatched. This CDR3 region has 15 residues. CDR3 DNA: TGTGCCAGCAGGTCACAGGGGGCTGGGGCCAACGTCCTGACTTTC. Amino acid sequence: CASRSQGAGANVLTF.

DNA for the CDR3: TGTGCCAGCAGTTTACCAGGGCGGCACTACGAGCAGTACTTC. Its translation is CASSLPGRHYEQYF. The rearrangement links TRBV27 to TRBJ2-7, with D maybe TRBD1 (5 bases). Germline assignment: CDR1 MNHEY and CDR2 SMNVEV (reference sequence). The CDR3 totals 14 residues. V was cut by 2 bases and J by 3 bases, with 11 bases left in between.

This clone appeared a single time. The V and J genes are TRBV5-1 and TRBJ1-1, with D possibly matching TRBD1 (5 bases). The ends were cut back, 0 bases at V and 1 base at J, with 19 bases in the middle. The germline V gene has CDR1 SGHRS and CDR2 YFSETQ. CDR3 size: 18 residues. The CDR3 is CASSLARQLYTQNTEAFF. The CDR3 DNA reads TGCGCCAGCAGCTTGGCCAGACAGCTCTACACACAGAACACTGAAGCTTTCTTT.